This T cell receptor (beta chain) was sequenced for a study of T cells after yellow fever vaccination. This clonotype has a count of ten or more. Its antigen is currently unknown. 5'RACE template switching produced TCR cDNA carrying a universal primer site and UMIs. TCRdb redid the calling of the 5' RACE reads with MiXCR, one entry per CDR3 protein. The top ten hold approximately 3% of the sample, which has over 150,000 distinct CDR3 sequences, approximately 6.2% seen once. This CDR3 contains 14 residues. CDR1 is SEHNR, CDR2 FQNEAQ, per germline (reference sequence). V gave up 5 bases and J gave up 9 bases; unmatched junction bases: 10. General study points: Boosting was followed by the reappearance of most primary-vaccination clones (roughly 96% CD4, around 86% CD8). The secondary T-cell response peaked on day 5, not day 15, but was weaker. A small share of clonotypes appeared in both CD4 and CD8 compartments.

The receptor comes from a man younger than 30 who received the YFV17D yellow fever vaccine. The V gene is TRBV7-9, the J gene TRBJ2-1; 7 bases line up with TRBD1. This specimen consisted of CD4+ T cells sorted from PBMCs, obtained on the day of the first yellow fever vaccination. This chain's CDR3 is CASSANQGEGEQFF. In DNA, the CDR3 is TGTGCCAGCAGCGCTAACCAGGGGGAAGGTGAGCAGTTCTTC.